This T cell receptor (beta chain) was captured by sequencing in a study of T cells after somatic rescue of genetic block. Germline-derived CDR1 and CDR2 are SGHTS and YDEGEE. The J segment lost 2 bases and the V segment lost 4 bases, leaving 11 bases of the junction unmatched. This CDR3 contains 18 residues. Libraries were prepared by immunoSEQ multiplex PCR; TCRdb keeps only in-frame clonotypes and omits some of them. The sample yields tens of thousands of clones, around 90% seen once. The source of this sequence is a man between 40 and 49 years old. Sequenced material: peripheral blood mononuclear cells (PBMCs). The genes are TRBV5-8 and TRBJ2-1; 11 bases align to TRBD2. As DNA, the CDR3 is TGTGCCAGCAGCACTCCGGGACTAGCGGACTCACCCTACAATGAGCAGTTCTTC. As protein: CASSTPGLADSPYNEQFF.